This T cell receptor (beta chain) was sequenced during a study of T cell responses to AZD1222 COVID-19 vaccine. V shed 0 bases, J shed 2 bases, and the junction held 6 bases outside the gene matches. There are 18 residues in the CDR3. CDR1 and CDR2 from the germline V gene are MNHEY and SVGEGT. With respect to this clone: Its antigen is unidentified.

Study results and caveats: There were repertoire samples only from the period after the peak T cell response. Two AZD1222 doses significantly raised spike-specific TCR breadth and depth over controls.

Clones were sequenced by immunoSEQ multiplex PCR, and TCRdb holds only the in-frame ones, with some missing. The sample contains roughly 100,000 clones, more than 75% of which appear only once. Doses given second, at about 4 or about 12 weeks, were pooled. The TCR was taken from an adult who received the AZD1222 COVID-19 vaccine. The chain links TRBV6-2 or TRBV6-3 to TRBJ2-3; 12 bases line up with TRBD2. The sequencing here drew on peripheral blood, taken 28 days after the second AZD1222 dose. CDR3 amino acids: CASSYSTRLAGDTDTQYF. CDR3 in DNA: TGTGCCAGCAGTTACTCTACCCGACTAGCGGGGGACACAGATACGCAGTATTTT.